These 27 T cell receptor beta chains share one sample of origin, sequenced in a study of beta chain features in type 1 diabetes. The sequenced template was cDNA made from the entire isolated RNA. The data were produced by immunoSEQ multiplex PCR, yet TCRdb's version contains in-frame clones alone and is incomplete. The data contain about 290,000 clones, 7% to 9% of them singletons. Sequencing used central memory CD4+ T cells from blood. The receptors shown here come from a woman younger than 30 in good health.

The rearrangement joins TRBV10-3 to TRBJ1-6; D call uncertain. Germline V CDR1 and CDR2: ENHRY, SYGVKD. CDR3 size: 16 residues. Trimming pared 3 bases from V and 4 bases from J, leaving 13 bases between. CDR3 sequence (DNA): TGTGCCATCAGTGACTCGAATGAGTTTTATAATTCACCCCTCCACTTT. Amino acids: CAISDSNEFYNSPLHF.

The chain couples TRBV4-3 to TRBJ2-1; 11 positions match TRBD2. The CDR3 has 17 residues. CDR1 and CDR2 from the germline V gene are LGHNA and YSLEER. V lost 4 bases to trimming and J lost 7 bases; unmatched junction nucleotides: 12. The CDR3, as DNA: TGCGCCAGCAGCCGCAGTAGCGGGAGGGCCCCGGGGAATGAGCAGTTCTTC. Protein: CASSRSSGRAPGNEQFF.

This chain connects TRBV6-5 to TRBJ2-5; possibly TRBD1 for D (6 bases). CDR3 size: 12 residues. From germline, CDR1 is MNHEY and CDR2 SVGAGI. The V and J ends lost 5 bases and 4 bases respectively, with 8 bases between them. The CDR3 reads CASSEGGETQYF. CDR3 in DNA: TGTGCCAGCAGTGAAGGGGGAGAGACCCAGTACTTC.

This chain links TRBV18 with TRBJ2-7; 7 bases are a match to TRBD1. The CDR3 runs 13 residues. The V gene's germline CDR1 is KGHSH and CDR2 LQKENI. The V segment lost 6 bases and the J segment 6 bases; nucleotides outside the gene matches: 8. CDR3 region: CASSSATGAEQYV. The DNA of the CDR3 is TGTGCCAGCTCGTCGGCTACAGGGGCCGAGCAGTACGTC.

The chain employs TRBV6-4 and TRBJ2-7; 9 bases line up with TRBD1. The V segment lost 2 bases and the J segment 0 bases; nucleotides outside the gene matches: 11. The germline V gene has CDR1 MRHNA and CDR2 SNTAGT. The CDR3 has 18 amino acids. CDR3 nucleotides: TGTGCCAGCAGTGACCCCCCCTCGGACAGGGGTACCTCCTACGAGCAGTACTTC. This codes for CASSDPPSDRGTSYEQYF.

This clone has just a few counts. This chain uses TRBV7-3 with TRBJ2-3; tentative D call: TRBD1 (6 bases). V lost 2 bases to trimming and J lost 0 bases, with 18 bases between them. Per the germline V gene, CDR1 is SGHTA and CDR2 is FQGTGA. CDR3 size: 18 residues. The CDR3 loop is CASSLGSAGQPSTDTQYF. The CDR3 nucleotides are TGTGCCAGCAGCTTAGGATCCGCCGGACAGCCTAGCACAGATACGCAGTATTTT.

This clone was seen once. V gene TRBV11-3 combines with J gene TRBJ1-5; D ambiguous. V was shortened by 5 bases and J by 5 bases, with 10 bases between the two germline ends. Germline CDR1 reads SGHNT; CDR2 reads YENEEA. This CDR3 region has 13 residues. The CDR3 protein is CASSTDPYQPQHF. The CDR3 nucleotides read TGTGCCAGCAGCACCGACCCGTATCAGCCCCAGCATTTT.

V gene TRBV7-2 combines with J gene TRBJ2-5; D not resolved. CDR1 and CDR2 (germline): SGHTA, FQGNSA. V lost 0 bases and J 4 bases, leaving 6 bases between the germline ends. This CDR3 contains 13 residues. The CDR3 DNA follows: TGTGCCAGCAGCTTAGCGGCAGGAGAGACCCAGTACTTC. Translating it yields CASSLAAGETQYF.

About this clone: This may stem from a read error, because a much larger clone lies one nucleotide away. The chain uses TRBV7-6 and TRBJ2-3, with D hard to call. V was cut by 0 bases and J by 4 bases, with 2 bases left in between. The germline gives CDR1 SGHVS, CDR2 FNYEAQ. The CDR3 has 12 residues. CDR3 in amino acids: CASSLAADTQYF. The CDR3 DNA is TGTGCCAGCAGCTTAGCGGCAGATACGCAGTATTTT.

This clone was picked up a small number of times. The chain has TRBV7-9 and TRBJ2-6; D call uncertain. V lost 5 bases and J lost 4, with 3 bases in between. Germline CDR1 SEHNR, CDR2 FQNEAQ (reference sequence). The CDR3 is 12 residues long. The CDR3 here is CASSPGANVLTF. CDR3 nucleotide sequence: TGTGCCAGCAGCCCGGGGGCCAACGTCCTGACTTTC.

This clone has a count of ten or more. V usage is TRBV7-2 and J usage is TRBJ2-1; 8 positions agree with TRBD1. The trim removed 6 bases at V and 6 bases at J, leaving 13 bases unmatched. Germline V gene lookup returns CDR1 SGHTA and CDR2 FQGNSA. This CDR3 is built from 16 residues. The CDR3 region has the DNA TGTGCCAGCAGATTACATACCGGGACAGGCGTCAATGAGCAGTTCTTC. Protein sequence: CASRLHTGTGVNEQFF.

This clone was recorded a few times. Other DNA sequences from this sample encode an identical CDR3 as well. CDR3 nucleotide sequence: TGTGCCAGCAGTTCAGGGGGCCTGAATCAGCCCCAGCATTTT. Its translation: CASSSGGLNQPQHF. V gene TRBV6-6 combines with J gene TRBJ1-5; TRBD1 aligns across 8 bases. V trimming: 4 bases; J trimming: 4 bases; junction bases outside the gene matches: 3. Germline loops: CDR1 MNHNY, CDR2 SVGAGI (reference sequence). The CDR3 is 14 amino acids.

This clone was seen a few times. In DNA form, the CDR3 reads TGTGCCAGCAGCTTAAAGACGGGGGGGGCCCAGTACTTC. Translation gives CASSLKTGGAQYF. The gene calls are TRBV7-8 and TRBJ2-5, with 8 positions matching TRBD2. The V gene's germline CDR1 is SGHVS and CDR2 FQNEAQ. The V segment lost 2 bases and the J segment 9 bases; nucleotides outside the gene matches: 5. The CDR3 spans 13 residues.

CDR3 in DNA: TGTGCCAGCAGCTGGGACTTCTCCTCTGGAAACACCATATATTTT. Amino acids: CASSWDFSSGNTIYF. V gene TRBV5-4 combines with J gene TRBJ1-3, with D possibly being TRBD1 (5 bases). V was cut by 3 bases and J by 0 bases, with 10 bases left in between. Germline assignment: CDR1 SGHNT and CDR2 YYREEE (reference sequence). This CDR3 comprises 15 residues.

The chain joins TRBV28 to TRBJ1-2; 9 nucleotides agree with TRBD1. J was trimmed by 2 bases and V by 6 bases; bases with no gene match: 7. The V gene's germline CDR1 is MDHEN and CDR2 SYDVKM. The CDR3 covers 15 residues. CDR3 region: CASSQGQGVNYGYTF. The CDR3 DNA reads as TGTGCCAGCAGCCAGGGACAGGGCGTGAACTATGGCTACACCTTC.

In its sample, this clone was seen many times. The V gene is TRBV29-1, the J gene TRBJ2-7, with D possibly TRBD1 on 6 matching bases. V was pared by 1 base and J by 3 bases, with 7 bases between. Germline V gene lookup returns CDR1 SQVTM and CDR2 ANQGSEA. This CDR3 spans 12 amino acids. The CDR3 nucleotides read TGCAGCGTTGAAGGGACAGACTACGAGCAGTACGTC. Translation: CSVEGTDYEQYV.

This clone has only a few counts. In the same sample, other DNA sequences code for this CDR3. This chain connects TRBV18 to TRBJ1-5; TRBD1 aligns across 9 bases. The CDR3 covers 13 residues. J lost 7 bases, V lost 3 bases, and 1 base had no gene match. CDR1 KGHSH and CDR2 LQKENI come from the germline V gene. The CDR3 sequence: CASSPDRGQPQHF. The DNA of the CDR3 is TGTGCCAGCTCACCGGACAGGGGACAGCCCCAGCATTTT.

The chain carries TRBV23-1 and TRBJ1-4; TRBD1 is a possible D gene (5 bases). TRBV23-1 is labeled an ORF, and its function is uncertain. V was shortened by 7 bases and J by 14 bases, with 23 bases between the two germline ends. The CDR3 is 14 residues long. CDR3: CASKGYRDRLLLFF. The CDR3 DNA is TGCGCCAGCAAAGGATATAGGGACCGATTGCTGCTGTTTTTT.

A few counts support this clone. This chain links TRBV11-2 with TRBJ2-1, with TRBD2 matching 9 bases. Germline V gives CDR1 SGHAT, CDR2 FQNNGV. The V and J ends lost 4 bases and 5 bases, in that order; junction bases with no gene match: 6. The CDR3 covers 15 residues. CDR3 nucleotide sequence: TGTGCCAGCAGCTCCGCGGGGGGGATTAACAATGAGCAGTTCTTC. Protein sequence: CASSSAGGINNEQFF.

The chain recombines TRBV14 with TRBJ1-4; D is uncertain. Germline V gives CDR1 SGHDN, CDR2 FVKESK. This CDR3 has 15 residues. Between the trimmed V and J ends, which lost 4 bases and 6 bases, there was a span of 15 bases. CDR3 nucleotides: TGTGCCAGCAGCCTTACAGCCTATTCCGATGAAAAACTGTTTTTT. This encodes CASSLTAYSDEKLFF. Variable domain in full (rest from reference TRBV14 and TRBJ1-4): EAGVTQFPSHSVIEKGQTVTLRCDPISGHDNLYWYRRVMGKEIKFLLHFVKESKQDESGMPNNRFLAERTGGTYSTLKVQPAELEDSGVYFCASSLTAYSDEKLFFGSGTQLSVL.

This clone was counted at least ten times. The chain joins TRBV7-9 to TRBJ1-1; no definite D call. The CDR3 is made up of 13 amino acids. V gave up 2 bases and J gave up 1 base, with 5 bases separating them. Germline values: CDR1 SEHNR, CDR2 FQNEAQ (reference sequence). Written as DNA, the CDR3 is TGTGCCAGCAGCTTATTGGGGAACACTGAAGCTTTCTTT. This sequence encodes CASSLLGNTEAFF.

V usage is TRBV30 and J usage is TRBJ1-5; D is unclear. Trimming removed 0 bases at V and 1 base at J, with 10 bases between. CDR3 length equals 15 residues. The germline V gene encodes CDR1 GTSNPN and CDR2 SVGIG (reference sequence). This CDR3 reads CAWSVRWGSNQPQHF. The DNA for the CDR3 is TGTGCCTGGAGTGTAAGGTGGGGAAGCAATCAGCCCCAGCATTTT.

The chain uses TRBV7-6 and TRBJ1-1, with a weak D call TRBD1 (5 bases). V gave up 4 bases and J gave up 2 bases, with 14 bases separating them. The CDR3 is made up of 15 amino acids. The germline gives CDR1 SGHVS, CDR2 FNYEAQ. CDR3 coding DNA: TGTGCCAGCAGCTCCTTTCGGGGCCCTAACACTGAAGCTTTCTTT. Protein product: CASSSFRGPNTEAFF.

The V and J genes are TRBV6-1 and TRBJ2-4; D may match TRBD1 or TRBD2 (6 bases each). Germline assignment: CDR1 MNHNS and CDR2 SASEGT. The CDR3 length is 15 residues. V was pared by 2 bases and J by 8 bases, with 16 bases between. Here the CDR3 reads CASSETGTTGDIQYF. The CDR3 DNA sequence: TGTGCCAGCAGTGAAACCGGGACAACGGGGGACATTCAGTACTTC.

The rearrangement joins TRBV29-1 to TRBJ1-1; weak D call: TRBD1 (6 bases). This CDR3 region has 12 residues. Per the germline V gene, CDR1 is SQVTM and CDR2 is ANQGSEA. CDR3 loop: CATDSMNTEAFF. CDR3 coding DNA: TGCGCAACGGACAGCATGAACACTGAAGCTTTCTTT.

This clone was observed a few times. A much larger clone lies a single base off, so this may be a read error. The chain employs TRBV2 and TRBJ2-5, with 10 bases fitting TRBD2. CDR1 is SNHLY, CDR2 FYNNEI, per germline. The CDR3 runs 15 residues. The CDR3 DNA is TGCGCCAGCAGCCAAGAGGGGACTAGCGTAGAGACCCAGTACTTC. Translating it yields CASSQEGTSVETQYF.

In DNA, the CDR3 is TGTGCCAGTAGTACTACGGACAGTCCGGGCTACACCTTC. Translated: CASSTTDSPGYTF. The rearrangement links TRBV19 to TRBJ1-2; TRBD1 might be the D (6 bases). The CDR3 consists of 13 residues. V lost 4 bases and J lost 8, with 14 bases in between. The germline CDR1 and CDR2 sequences are LNHDA and SQIVND (reference sequence).